This T cell receptor beta chain was observed in a study of OX40 agonist ivuxolimab in advanced cancers. Whole-study context: An agonistic human IgG2 monoclonal antibody against OX40 (CD134) was given.

Blood sampling took place at baseline, cycle 4 day 1, and cycle 7 day 1. The table came from immunoSEQ multiplex PCR; TCRdb's copy has only in-frame clones and leaves some out. Of roughly 79,000 clones listed, under 95% are singletons. Findings and limits, study-wide: Partly responding patients at 0.1-3.0 mg/kg showed some of the smallest clonal expansion. At 0.1 to 3.0 mg/kg, clonal expansion of CD4+ and CD8+ blood T cells had occurred by week 6.

In its sample, this clone was seen once. What it binds is not known. The starting material was CD4+ or CD8+ T cells sorted from blood, obtained in a trial of the OX40 agonist ivuxolimab. The TCR originated in an adult with an advanced solid tumor such as melanoma, head and neck, liver or kidney cancer.

The CDR3: CASSWTTGMGEKLFF. The CDR3 coding sequence is TGTGCCAGCAGTTGGACGACAGGGATGGGTGAAAAACTGTTTTTT. The chain carries TRBV6-6 and TRBJ1-4; 7 bases align to TRBD1. V gave up 4 bases and J gave up 7 bases; unmatched junction bases: 9. This CDR3 has 15 residues. The germline gives CDR1 MNHNY, CDR2 SVGAGI (reference sequence).